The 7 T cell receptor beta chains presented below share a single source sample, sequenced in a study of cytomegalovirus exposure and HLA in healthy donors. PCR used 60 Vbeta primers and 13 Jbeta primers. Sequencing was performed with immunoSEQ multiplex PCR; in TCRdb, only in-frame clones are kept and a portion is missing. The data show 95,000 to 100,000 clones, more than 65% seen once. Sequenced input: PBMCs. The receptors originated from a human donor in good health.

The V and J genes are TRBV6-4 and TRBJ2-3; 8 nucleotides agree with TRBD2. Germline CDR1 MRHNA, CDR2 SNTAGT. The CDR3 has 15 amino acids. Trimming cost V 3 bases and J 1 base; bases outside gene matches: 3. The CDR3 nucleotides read TGTGCCAGCAGTGAAGACGGGGGGGGCACAGATACGCAGTATTTT. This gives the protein CASSEDGGGTDTQYF.

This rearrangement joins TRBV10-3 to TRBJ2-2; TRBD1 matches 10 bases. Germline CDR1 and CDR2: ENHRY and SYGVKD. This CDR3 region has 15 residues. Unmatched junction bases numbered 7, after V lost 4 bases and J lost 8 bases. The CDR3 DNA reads TGTGCCATCAGTGTGGGGACAGGGGAATCGGGGGAGCTGTTTTTT. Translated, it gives CAISVGTGESGELFF.

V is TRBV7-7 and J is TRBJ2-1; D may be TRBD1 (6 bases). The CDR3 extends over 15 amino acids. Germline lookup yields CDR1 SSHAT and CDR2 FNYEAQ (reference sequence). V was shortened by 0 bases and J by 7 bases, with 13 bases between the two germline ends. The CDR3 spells CASSLATDSGNEQFF. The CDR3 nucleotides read TGTGCCAGCAGCTTAGCAACGGACAGTGGGAATGAGCAGTTCTTC. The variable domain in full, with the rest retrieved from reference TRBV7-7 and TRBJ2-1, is GAGVSQSPRYKVTKRGQDVTLRCDPISSHATLYWYQQALGQGPEFLTYFNYEAQPDKSGLPSDRFSAERPEGSISTLTIQRTEQRDSAMYRCASSLATDSGNEQFFGPGTRLTVL.

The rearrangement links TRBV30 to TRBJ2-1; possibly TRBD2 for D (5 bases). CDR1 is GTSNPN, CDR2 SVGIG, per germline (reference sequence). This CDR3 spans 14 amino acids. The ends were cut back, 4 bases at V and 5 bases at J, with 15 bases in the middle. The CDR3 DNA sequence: TGTGCCTGGAAAAGTGGGAGACGGCACAATGAGCAGTTCTTC. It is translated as CAWKSGRRHNEQFF.

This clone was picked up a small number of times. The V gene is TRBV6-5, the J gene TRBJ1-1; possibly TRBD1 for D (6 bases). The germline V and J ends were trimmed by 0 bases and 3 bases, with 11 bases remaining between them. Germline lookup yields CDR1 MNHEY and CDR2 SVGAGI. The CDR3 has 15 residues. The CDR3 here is CASSYSLSGDTEAFF. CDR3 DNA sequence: TGTGCCAGCAGTTACTCGTTATCAGGGGACACTGAAGCTTTCTTT.

CDR3 nucleotide sequence: TGTGCCAGCAGCTTTGACGGGGTTGGGGCCAACGTCCTGACTTTC. This encodes CASSFDGVGANVLTF. The rearrangement joins TRBV7-2 to TRBJ2-6; TRBD2 is a possible D gene (5 bases). Looked up from germline, CDR1 is SGHTA and CDR2 is FQGNSA. The CDR3 is 15 residues long. The V end lost 3 bases, the J end lost 3 bases, and 9 bases lay between the germline ends. The whole variable domain, filled in from reference TRBV7-2 and TRBJ2-6, reads GAGVSQSPSNKVTEKGKDVELRCDPISGHTALYWYRQSLGQGLEFLIYFQGNSAPDKSGLPSDRFSAERTGGSVSTLTIQRTQQEDSAVYLCASSFDGVGANVLTFGAGSRLTVL.

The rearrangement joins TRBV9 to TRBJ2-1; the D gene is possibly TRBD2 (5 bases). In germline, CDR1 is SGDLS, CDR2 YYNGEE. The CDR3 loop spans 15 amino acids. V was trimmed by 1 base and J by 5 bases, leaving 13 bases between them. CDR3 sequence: CASSVSSEMNNEQFF. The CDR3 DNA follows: TGTGCCAGCAGCGTAAGTAGCGAGATGAACAATGAGCAGTTCTTC. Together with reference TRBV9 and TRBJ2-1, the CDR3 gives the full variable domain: DSGVTQTPKHLITATGQRVTLRCSPRSGDLSVYWYQQSLDQGLQFLIQYYNGEERAKGNILERFSAQQFPDLHSELNLSSLELGDSALYFCASSVSSEMNNEQFFGPGTRLTVL.